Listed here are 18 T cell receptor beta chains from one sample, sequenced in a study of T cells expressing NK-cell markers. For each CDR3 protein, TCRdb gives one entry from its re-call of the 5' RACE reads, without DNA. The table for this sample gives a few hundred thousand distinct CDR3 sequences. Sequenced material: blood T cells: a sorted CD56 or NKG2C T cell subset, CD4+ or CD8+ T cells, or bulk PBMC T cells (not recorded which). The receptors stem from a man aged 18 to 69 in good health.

This chain's CDR3 is CATSERGGRQFF. V is TRBV24-1 and J is TRBJ2-1; TCRdb names TRBD1, which stays unverified in the absence of DNA. The CDR3 consists of 12 residues. Germline lookup yields CDR1 KGHDR and CDR2 SFDVKD.

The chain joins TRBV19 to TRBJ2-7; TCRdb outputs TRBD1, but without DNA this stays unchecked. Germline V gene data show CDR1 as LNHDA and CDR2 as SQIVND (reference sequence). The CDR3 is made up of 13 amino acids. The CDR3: CASSTGQGGEQYF.

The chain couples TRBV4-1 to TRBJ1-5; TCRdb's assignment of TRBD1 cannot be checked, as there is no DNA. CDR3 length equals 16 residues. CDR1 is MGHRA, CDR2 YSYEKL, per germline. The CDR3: CASSHLDRGGNQPQHF.

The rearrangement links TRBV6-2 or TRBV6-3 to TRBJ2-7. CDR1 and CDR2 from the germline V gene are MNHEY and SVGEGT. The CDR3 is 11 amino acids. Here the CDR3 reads CASSYYAEQYF.

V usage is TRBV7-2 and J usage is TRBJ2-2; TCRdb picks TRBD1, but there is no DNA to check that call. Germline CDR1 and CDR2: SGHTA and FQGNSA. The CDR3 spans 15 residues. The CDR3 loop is CASSLRQGKHGELFF.

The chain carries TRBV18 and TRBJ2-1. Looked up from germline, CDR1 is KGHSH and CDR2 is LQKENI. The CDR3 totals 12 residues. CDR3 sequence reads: CASSEGPYEQFF.

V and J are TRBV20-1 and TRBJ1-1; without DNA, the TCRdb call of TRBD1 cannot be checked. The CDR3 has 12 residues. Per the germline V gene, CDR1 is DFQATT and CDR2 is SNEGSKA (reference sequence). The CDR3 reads CSASGQYTEAFF.

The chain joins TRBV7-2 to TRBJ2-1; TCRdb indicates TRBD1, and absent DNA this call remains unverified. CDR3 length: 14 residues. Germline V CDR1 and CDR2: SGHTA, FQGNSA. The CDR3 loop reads CASSRTGANNEQFF.

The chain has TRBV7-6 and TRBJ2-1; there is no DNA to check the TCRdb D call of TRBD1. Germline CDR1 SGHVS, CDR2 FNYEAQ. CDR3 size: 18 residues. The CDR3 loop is CASSLGVRSGQADNEQFF.

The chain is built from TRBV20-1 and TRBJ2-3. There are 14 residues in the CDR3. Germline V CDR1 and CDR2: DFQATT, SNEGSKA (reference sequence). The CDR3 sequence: CSAMRTAHKDTQYF.

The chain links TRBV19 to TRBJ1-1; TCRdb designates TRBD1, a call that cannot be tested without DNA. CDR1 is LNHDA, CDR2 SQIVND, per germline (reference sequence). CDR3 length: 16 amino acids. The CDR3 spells CASGPTYIPVNTEAFF. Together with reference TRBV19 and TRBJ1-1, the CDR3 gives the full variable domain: DGGITQSPKYLFRKEGQNVTLSCEQNLNHDAMYWYRQDPGQGLRLIYYSQIVNDFQKGDIAEGYSVSREKKESFPLTVTSAQKNPTAFYLCASGPTYIPVNTEAFFGQGTRLTVV.

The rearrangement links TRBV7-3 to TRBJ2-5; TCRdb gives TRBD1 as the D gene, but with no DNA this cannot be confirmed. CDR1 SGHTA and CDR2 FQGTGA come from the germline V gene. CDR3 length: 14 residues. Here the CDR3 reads CASSLRQTMGTQYF.

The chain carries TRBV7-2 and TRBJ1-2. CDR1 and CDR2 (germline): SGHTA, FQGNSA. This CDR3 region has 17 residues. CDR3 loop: CASSKTSRQVANYGYTF.

Here the CDR3 reads CASSQDRAYEQYF. The chain uses TRBV3-1 and TRBJ2-7; TCRdb outputs TRBD1, but without DNA this stays unchecked. Germline V gene sequence: CDR1 LGHDT, CDR2 YNNKEL (reference sequence). The CDR3 is 13 amino acids.

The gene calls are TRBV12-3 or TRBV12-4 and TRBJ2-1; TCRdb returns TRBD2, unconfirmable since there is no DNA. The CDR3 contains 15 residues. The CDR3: CASSGSGGRVDEQFF.

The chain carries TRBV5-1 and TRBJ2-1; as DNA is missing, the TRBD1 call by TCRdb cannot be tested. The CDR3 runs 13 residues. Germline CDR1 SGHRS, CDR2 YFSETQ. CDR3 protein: CASRPLSEERQFF.

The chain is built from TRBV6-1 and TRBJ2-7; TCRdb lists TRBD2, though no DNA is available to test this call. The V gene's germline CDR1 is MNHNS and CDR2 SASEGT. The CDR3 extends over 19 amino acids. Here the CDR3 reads CASSPRSRVVAGRSYEQYF.

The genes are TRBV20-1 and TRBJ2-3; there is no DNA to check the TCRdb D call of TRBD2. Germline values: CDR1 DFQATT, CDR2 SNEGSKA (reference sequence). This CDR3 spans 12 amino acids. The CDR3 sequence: CSAKRGANPQYF.